This section outlines one T cell receptor (beta chain) sequence together with its context. The specificity of this receptor is unknown. No per-base quality is available; no much larger clone lies one base away. The data were obtained in a study of cytomegalovirus exposure and HLA in healthy donors (TCRdb year 2017). Describing the broader study: The roughly 700 repertoires of the first cohort and the 95 to 150 validation repertoires were produced on the same platform, according to a later analysis. The study aimed to test whether cataloging public T cell receptors could reveal signatures of past pathogen exposure. Besides the first cohort of roughly 700 subjects, a separate validation cohort made up of 90 to 150 different subjects was used. To predict cytomegalovirus infection status, the study brought together high-throughput TCR immunosequencing, statistical association of individual TCRs with disease status, and machine learning.

The donors were included in the validation cohort of over a hundred subjects, a group kept apart from the roughly 700-subject first cohort. Broad study findings and their caveats: The classifier was reported to diagnose cytomegalovirus status with high specificity and sensitivity in both the original cohort and the validation cohort. The study listed approximately 160 TCR beta chains as associated with cytomegalovirus. In a later analysis, TCRs clustered in the first cohort were found to also tend to co-occur in the 120 or so validation repertoires, with 90% to 95% of cluster scores above 0. The authors suggested that the approach could potentially be generalized to other disease states and immunological phenotypes. A later analysis had no HLA typing for the validation cohort, so co-occurrence there was scored across all 110 or so repertoires. Most TCR sequences were seen in very few donors, while some public TCRs were found in many individuals. In vitro tests confirmed that a few of the cytomegalovirus-associated TCR beta chains recognize cytomegalovirus antigens.

The CDR3 measures 16 amino acids from cysteine to phenylalanine. Only the CDR3 region is kept as DNA, spanning 48 bases read in frame from base 1. At the junction V is shortened by 5 bases and J by 0 bases, with 14 bases in between. The germline V gene gives CDR1 as ENHRY and CDR2 as SYGVKD. Library generation was performed with the immunoSEQ multiplex PCR assay. The authors processed their data as follows. A statistical classification framework was built to diagnose cytomegalovirus status from the catalog of TCR beta chain sequences. TCRdb obtained this table from immuneACCESS and retained in-frame rearrangements with V and J assigned. These tables miss some clones; where compared with another copy, unresolved V genes account for less than half of the shortfall, and the remainder is unexplained. The V and J calls and clone size were taken over from that table, and D and trimming were inferred from the DNA. The sample table shows some 200,000 clones, and 75% to 95% are seen once. The ten most abundant clones make up roughly 1% of the sample.

This TCR derives from a woman between 18 and 30 years old in good health and CMV-seronegative. Sequencing was carried out using PBMCs. The chain couples TRBV10-3 to TRBJ1-3; D gene: possibly TRBD1, on 6 matching bases. The CDR3 loop reads CAISPGGGLSGNTIYF. The bases read TGTGCCATCAGTCCCGGCGGGGGGCTCTCTGGAAACACCATATATTTT.